This T cell receptor (beta chain) was obtained from a study of blood T cell repertoires in COVID-19. Background on the study: The samples span acute and convalescent COVID-19 from the United States, Italy and Spain.

The protocol was immunoSEQ multiplex PCR, while the TCRdb copy is restricted to in-frame clones and leaves out a portion. The sample contains around 60,000 clones, approximately 92% of which appear only once. This CDR3 spans 14 amino acids. The V gene's germline CDR1 is SGDLS and CDR2 YYNGEE. The V end was cut by 3 bases, the J end by 5 bases, with 11 bases between. V gene TRBV9 combines with J gene TRBJ1-4; tentative D call: TRBD1 (5 bases). The receptor was derived from a man aged 55 to 70 with acute or convalescent COVID-19. The sample was peripheral blood. The CDR3 loop is CASSASGGNEKLFF. The CDR3, as DNA: TGTGCCAGCAGCGCCAGCGGGGGAAATGAAAAACTGTTTTTT.